This T cell receptor beta chain was sequenced during a study of cytomegalovirus exposure and HLA in healthy donors. Study results and caveats: The study found most TCR sequences rare, yet found some public TCRs in many donors.

CDR1 and CDR2 (germline): SGHRS, YFSETQ. This CDR3 region has 12 residues. The V gene lost 4 bases and the J gene lost 6 bases, with 7 bases spanning the gap. Of note for this clone: What it binds is unknown.

Repertoires were generated with immunoSEQ multiplex PCR, while TCRdb's copy carries only in-frame clones and drops some. The sample includes approximately 140,000 clones, just under 85% of them seen just once. This clonotype originated in a woman aged 30 to 39 in good health and CMV-seronegative. The specimen sequenced was PBMCs. The V gene is TRBV5-1, the J gene TRBJ2-2; D is perhaps TRBD2 (6 bases). The DNA for the CDR3 is TGCGCCAGCAGCCCGGGGGCCGGGGAGCTGTTTTTT. Translated: CASSPGAGELFF.